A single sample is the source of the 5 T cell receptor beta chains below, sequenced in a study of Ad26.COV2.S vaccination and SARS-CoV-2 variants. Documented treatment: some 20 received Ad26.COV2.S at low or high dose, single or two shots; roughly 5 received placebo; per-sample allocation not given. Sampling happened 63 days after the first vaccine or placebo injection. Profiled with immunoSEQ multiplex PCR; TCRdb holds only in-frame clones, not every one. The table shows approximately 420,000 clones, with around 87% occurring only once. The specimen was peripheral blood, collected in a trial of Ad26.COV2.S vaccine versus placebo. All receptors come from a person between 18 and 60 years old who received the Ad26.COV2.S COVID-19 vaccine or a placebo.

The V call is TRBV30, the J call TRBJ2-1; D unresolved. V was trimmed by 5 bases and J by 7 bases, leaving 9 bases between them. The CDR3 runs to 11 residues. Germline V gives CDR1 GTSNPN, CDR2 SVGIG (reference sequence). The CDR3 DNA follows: TGTGCCTGGTGTCTAGAGAATGAGCAGTTCTTC. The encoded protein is CAWCLENEQFF.

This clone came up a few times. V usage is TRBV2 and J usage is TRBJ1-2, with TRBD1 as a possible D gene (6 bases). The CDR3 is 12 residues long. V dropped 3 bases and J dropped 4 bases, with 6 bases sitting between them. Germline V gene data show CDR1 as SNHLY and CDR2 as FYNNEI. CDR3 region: CASSEDSYGYTF. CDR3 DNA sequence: TGTGCCAGCAGTGAGGACAGCTATGGCTACACCTTC.

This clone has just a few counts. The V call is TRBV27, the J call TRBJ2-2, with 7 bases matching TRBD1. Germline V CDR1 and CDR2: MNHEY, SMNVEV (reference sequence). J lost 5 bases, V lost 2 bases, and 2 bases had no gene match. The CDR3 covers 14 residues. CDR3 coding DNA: TGTGCCAGCAGTTTAGGACAGGCGACCGGGGAGCTGTTTTTT. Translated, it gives CASSLGQATGELFF.

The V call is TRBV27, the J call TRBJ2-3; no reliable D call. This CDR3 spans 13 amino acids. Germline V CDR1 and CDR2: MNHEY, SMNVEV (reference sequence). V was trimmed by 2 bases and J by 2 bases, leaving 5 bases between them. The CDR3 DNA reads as TGTGCCAGCAGTTTAACACCCACAGATACGCAGTATTTT. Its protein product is CASSLTPTDTQYF.

CDR3 bases: TGTGCCAGCAGTTCCGTGAGGGACAGGGCTAACTATGGCTACACCTTC. Amino acids: CASSSVRDRANYGYTF. The V and J genes are TRBV28 and TRBJ1-2; 9 nucleotides align to TRBD1. This CDR3 is 16 amino acids long. The V segment lost 4 bases and the J segment 0 bases; nucleotides outside the gene matches: 6. Germline V CDR1 and CDR2: MDHEN, SYDVKM.